This TCR beta chain was observed in a study of shared clonotypes between healthy human individuals. Looked up from germline, CDR1 is MDHEN and CDR2 is SYDVKM. V was clipped by 7 bases and J by 4 bases, with 7 bases between them. This CDR3 region has 12 residues. Repertoires were generated with immunoSEQ multiplex PCR, while TCRdb's copy carries only in-frame clones and drops some. Seen here are about 1.5 million clones, 95% to 99% observed once, and the top ten hold about 0.42%. The sample comprised naive CD4+ T cells sorted from blood. Subset indicated: CD45RA+ positively selected. The receptor was isolated from a man under 40 in good health. This chain connects TRBV28 to TRBJ1-4; D is unresolved. CDR3 sequence: CASNEGNEKLFF. The CDR3 bases are TGTGCCAGCAACGAGGGTAATGAAAAACTGTTTTTT. Full variable domain (outside the CDR3, taken from reference TRBV28 and TRBJ1-4): DVKVTQSSRYLVKRTGEKVFLECVQDMDHENMFWYRQDPGLGLRLIYFSYDVKMKEKGDIPEGYSVSREKKERFSLILESASTNQTSMYLCASNEGNEKLFFGSGTQLSVL.